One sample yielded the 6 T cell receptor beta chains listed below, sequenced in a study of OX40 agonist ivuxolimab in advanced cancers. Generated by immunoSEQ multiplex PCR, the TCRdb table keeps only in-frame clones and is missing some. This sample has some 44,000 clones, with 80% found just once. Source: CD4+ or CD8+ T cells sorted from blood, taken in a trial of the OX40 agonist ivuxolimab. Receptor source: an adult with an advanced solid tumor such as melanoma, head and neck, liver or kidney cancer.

The CDR3 DNA reads as TGTGCCTTCAGACCGGCTAGGTATGGCTACACCTTC. Protein: CAFRPARYGYTF. The V gene is TRBV30, the J gene TRBJ1-2; no clear D gene. V shed 7 bases and J shed 5 bases, with 14 bases lying between them. Per germline, CDR1 GTSNPN and CDR2 SVGIG (reference sequence). The CDR3 runs to 12 residues.

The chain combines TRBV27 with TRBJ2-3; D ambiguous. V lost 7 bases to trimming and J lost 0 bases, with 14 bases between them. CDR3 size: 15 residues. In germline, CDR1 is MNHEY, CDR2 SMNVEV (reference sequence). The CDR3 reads CASKFTPTSTDTQYF. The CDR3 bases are TGTGCCAGCAAGTTTACACCGACTAGCACAGATACGCAGTATTTT.

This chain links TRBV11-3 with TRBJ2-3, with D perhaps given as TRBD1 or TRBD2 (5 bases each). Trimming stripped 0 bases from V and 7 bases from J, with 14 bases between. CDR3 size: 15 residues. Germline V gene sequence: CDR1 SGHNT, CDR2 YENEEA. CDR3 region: CASSLDPGRKNTQYF. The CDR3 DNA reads TGTGCCAGCAGCTTAGATCCGGGACGAAAAAATACGCAGTATTTT.

The CDR3 region has the DNA TGTGCCAGCAGTTCCGAACAGGGGCTGACTTACGAGCAGTACTTC. Its protein is CASSSEQGLTYEQYF. V gene TRBV6-1 combines with J gene TRBJ2-7, with TRBD1 matching over 7 bases. The germline gives CDR1 MNHNS, CDR2 SASEGT. Trimming at V came to 5 bases and at J to 4 bases, leaving 11 bases not matched to a gene. The CDR3 consists of 15 residues.

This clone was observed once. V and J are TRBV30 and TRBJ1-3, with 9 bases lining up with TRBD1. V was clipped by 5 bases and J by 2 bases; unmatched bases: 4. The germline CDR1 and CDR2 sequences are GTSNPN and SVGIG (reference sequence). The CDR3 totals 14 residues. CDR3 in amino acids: CAWLDRGTGNTIYF. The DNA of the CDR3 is TGTGCCTGGCTAGACAGGGGGACTGGAAACACCATATATTTT.

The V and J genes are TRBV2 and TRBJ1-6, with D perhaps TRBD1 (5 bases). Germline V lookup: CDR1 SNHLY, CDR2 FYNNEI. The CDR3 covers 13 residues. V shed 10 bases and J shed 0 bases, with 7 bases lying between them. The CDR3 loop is CATTVSYNSPLHF. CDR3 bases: TGTGCCACGACAGTCTCCTATAATTCACCCCTCCACTTT.